This entry concerns a single TCR beta chain. It has no known antigen specificity. Per-base qualities were not stored, and no clone one base away is much larger. The time point label on this specimen signifies: about 28 days (+/-7) after the second vaccine dose. Because spike-specific TCR depth and breadth did not differ between the two schedules, AZD1222 recipients who got a second dose at roughly 4 weeks were pooled with those who got a second dose at roughly 12 weeks. Vaccinee samples were obtained from the UK trials COV001 and COV002, which included a single-blind randomized controlled phase 2/3 trial of AZD1222 (ChAdOx1 nCoV-19) in healthy adults. For TCRbeta chain sequencing, PBMC samples were collected from trial participants at day 0 and at day 28 after the second dose. The sample originates from a study of T cell responses to AZD1222 COVID-19 vaccine (dated by TCRdb to the early 2020s). About the full investigation: TCR sequencing was performed for 233 trial participants, of whom about 200 were given two doses of AZD1222 and some 26 were given two doses of MenACWY control vaccine. Trial participants were enrolled by age into subgroups of 18-55, 56-69 and 70-plus years, and about 150, 27 and 61 TCR-sequenced participants, respectively, were included in these subgroups.

From its cysteine to its phenylalanine, the CDR3 spans 12 amino acids. The read is trimmed to its CDR3 DNA, 36 bases read in frame from base 1. For CDR1 and CDR2, the germline V gene (reference sequence) lists SEHNR and FQNEAQ. The CDR3 regions of human TCRbeta chains were analyzed by immunosequencing. On the study's bioinformatics: TCRs in the repertoires were compared against a reference library of SARS-CoV-2-specific TCRs that had been generated with the MIRA antigen-specificity platform. Breadth meant the fraction of unique TCRs that were SARS-CoV-2-associated, whereas depth meant the fraction of total T cells that were SARS-CoV-2-associated. Using the MIRA data, each spike-specific TCR was mapped to the spike region that the TCR reacts to and placed in a CD4 or CD8 class. Log10-transformed breadth and depth values were compared by one-way ANOVA with Sidak's multiple comparisons tests. The source is immuneACCESS, and TCRdb retained only in-frame sequences with V and J called. Part of the clones is not carried over; for the studies checked, unresolved V genes explain less than half of this, and the remainder is unexplained. V, J and clone size are taken as reported in that table, and D and trimming were inferred from the DNA itself. The sample table lists approximately 120,000 clones, around 87% of them with a count of one. Roughly 4.4% of the sample is held by the ten biggest clonotypes.

Paper-wide results and their limitations: A significant rise in spike-specific TCR breadth and depth was observed after two AZD1222 doses relative to day 0 and relative to MenACWY recipients. Because no samples from the day 14 peak response were available, repertoires could be characterized only after the peak T cell response. In the small 56-69-year group, the increase in depth fell short of significance, most likely because of low power. Conclusions about previously exposed vaccinees are limited because only five to seven AZD1222 recipients were SARS-CoV-2 seropositive at baseline. CD4 TCRs associated with the vaccine covered the entire spike protein, and the dominant responses were in regions 160-218 and 743-854. Participants were mostly white British and included more females than males, and it was suggested by the authors that clonal diversity may have been underestimated. Reportedly, almost half of the unique spike-specific TCRs recognized epitopes lying outside the regions that are mutated in the B.1.351 and B.1.1.7 variants.

The sequencing here drew on peripheral blood, taken 28 days after the second AZD1222 dose. The clonotype was recovered from an adult who received the AZD1222 COVID-19 vaccine. The chain joins TRBV7-9 to TRBJ1-3; the D gene lacks a confident call. The bases read TGTGCTTTACGTGATCTCGGAAACACCATATATTTT. Its protein reads: CALRDLGNTIYF.